This T cell receptor beta chain was identified during a study of tumor-infiltrating lymphocytes in primary liver carcinoma. Study information: Men as well as women, aged 30 to 69 years, made up the patients. Study observations and caveats: Only around 7.5-24% of top clones occurred in all five tumor regions.

TCR beta cDNA came from about 500 ng total RNA, primed with a constant-region primer. It was through three nested multiplex PCR rounds of slightly modified ARM-PCR that TCR beta libraries arose. PCR rounds one and two used TRBV1-TRBV30 forward primers with a C-beta reverse primer for approximately 10 cycles each. Using its own MiXCR run on the multiplex PCR reads, TCRdb lists one record per CDR3 protein. Of 65,000 to 90,000 distinct CDR3 sequences in the sample, 60% to 75% are singletons; the top ten hold just under 20%. Joint extraction of RNA and DNA used about 17-31 mg of bulk tissue that was unsorted. The ends lost 2 bases at V and 9 bases at J; junction bases unmatched: 7. The CDR3 consists of 14 residues. Germline-derived CDR1 and CDR2 are MNHNY and SVGAGI (reference sequence). As for this clonotype: Antigen specificity is unknown. It is likely a read error, because the conserved phenylalanine at the end of the CDR3 is missing.

The clonotype comes from a man aged 35 to 55 with primary liver carcinoma and hepatitis B virus infection. Sequencing was performed on liver tumor tissue from sampling region 1. The subset denotes: tumor region T1, superior pole. The J gene is TRBJ2-1, the V gene TRBV6-6, with 7 bases lining up with TRBD2. CDR3 loop: CASSYGGRAVEQFC. The CDR3 DNA follows: TGTGCCAGCAGTTACGGCGGGAGAGCCGTTGAGCAGTTCTGC.